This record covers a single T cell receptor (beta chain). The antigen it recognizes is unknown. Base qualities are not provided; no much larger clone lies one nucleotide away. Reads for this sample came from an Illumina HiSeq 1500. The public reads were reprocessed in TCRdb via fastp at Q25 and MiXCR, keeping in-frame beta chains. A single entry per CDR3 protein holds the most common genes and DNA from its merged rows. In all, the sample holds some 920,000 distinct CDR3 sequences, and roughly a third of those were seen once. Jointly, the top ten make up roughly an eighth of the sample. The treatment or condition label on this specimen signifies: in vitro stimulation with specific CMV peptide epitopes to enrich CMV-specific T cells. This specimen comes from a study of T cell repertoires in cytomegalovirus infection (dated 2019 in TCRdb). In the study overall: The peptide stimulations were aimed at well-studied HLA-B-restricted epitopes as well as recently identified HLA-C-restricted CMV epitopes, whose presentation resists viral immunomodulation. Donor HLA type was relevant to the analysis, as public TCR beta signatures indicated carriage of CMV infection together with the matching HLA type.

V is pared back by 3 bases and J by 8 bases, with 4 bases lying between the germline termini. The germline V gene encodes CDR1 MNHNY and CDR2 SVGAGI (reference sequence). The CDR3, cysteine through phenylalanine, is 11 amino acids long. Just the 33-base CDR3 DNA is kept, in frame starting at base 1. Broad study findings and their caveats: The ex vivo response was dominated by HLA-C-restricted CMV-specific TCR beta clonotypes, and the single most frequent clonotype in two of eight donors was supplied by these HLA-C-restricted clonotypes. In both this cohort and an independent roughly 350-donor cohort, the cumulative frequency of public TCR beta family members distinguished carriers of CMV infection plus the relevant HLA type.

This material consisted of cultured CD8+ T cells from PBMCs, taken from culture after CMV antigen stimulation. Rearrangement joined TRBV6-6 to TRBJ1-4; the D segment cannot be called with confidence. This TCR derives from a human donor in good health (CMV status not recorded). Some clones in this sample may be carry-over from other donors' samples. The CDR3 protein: CASSYHEKLFF. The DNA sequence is TGTGCCAGCAGTTATCACGAAAAACTGTTTTTT.